Listed below are T cell receptor beta chains from one sample, sequenced in a study of T cell changes during pregnancy in multiple sclerosis. Libraries were prepared by immunoSEQ multiplex PCR; TCRdb keeps only in-frame clonotypes and omits some of them. The sample consists of tens of thousands of clones, about nine tenths of them appearing once. The sample in question was peripheral blood, obtained after pregnancy. Source of these receptors: a female donor in good health, enrolled as a control in a pregnancy study. Each CDR3 is given with its conserved first and last residue.

V gene | CDR3 protein
TRBV10-3 | CAISESRVGLGTDTQYF
TRBV14 | CASSPQWNTEAFF
TRBV4-3 | CASSQENRGHEKLFF
TRBV7-9 | CASSPGTVYEQYF
TRBV7-2 | CASSHWTNRSGNTIYF
TRBV7-6 | CASGADTQYF
TRBV18 | CASSEQGLYEQYF
TRBV6-5 | CASRERQGAFSPLHF
TRBV9 | CASSVGDRGNYGYTF
TRBV25-1 | CASSKTSGRFPDTQYF
TRBV11-2 | CASSLGGASRGSTEAFF
TRBV7-2 | CASSTRDSHYEQYF
TRBV30 | CAWSSGAGANVLTF
TRBV15 | CATSKAGSTYNEQFF
TRBV7-9 | CATNTGTSTDTQYF
TRBV2 | CASRGPGTEAFF
TRBV7-8 | CASSFSSGGASYEQYF
TRBV19 | CASIGTLSGNTIYF
TRBV6-4 | CASSDPRLTSGSYNEQFF
TRBV19 | CASSPEISRTGKNIQYF
TRBV5-6 | CASSIDRGSGNTIYF
TRBV12-5 | CASGLFLEAEQYF
TRBV9 | CASSVGDSGANVLTF
TRBV7-9 | CASSLLAGGTGETQYF
TRBV9 | CASSVRTSGGARNTQYF
TRBV6-4 | CASSRGEDTEAFF
TRBV2 | CASSGNREGTGELFF
TRBV6-6 | CASTDRERQGETQYF
TRBV10-2 | CASSEGQAYTEAFF
TRBV9 | CASSVRDIQKSNEQFF
TRBV4-1 | CASSQGTPSLDEQYF
TRBV10-3 | CGTGGAYEQYF
TRBV14 | CASSHLRYNEQFF
TRBV7-7 | CASTSNPLSTQYF
TRBV18 | CASSPLPGGSTDTQYF
TRBV13 | CASSHRGVERPVPSEQYF
TRBV30 | CAWSKPTGPNEKLFF
TRBV30 | CACQTGELSNQPQHF
TRBV6-1 | CASRNRRGGSEKLFF
TRBV19 | CASKGSRQGNPGYGYTF
TRBV10-1 | CASSDGGTPDEKLFF
TRBV7-2 | CASSKDRTTEAFF
TRBV9 | CASSVGGQSGNTIYF
TRBV10-3 | CAISGVGDTQYF
TRBV4-3 | CASSAGTGGQPQHF
TRBV30 | CAWSDGLRPNTGELFF
TRBV5-4 | CASSPEGGINSPLHF
TRBV6-5 | CASSYSMNTEAFF
TRBV9 | CASSVGAAYSNQPQHF